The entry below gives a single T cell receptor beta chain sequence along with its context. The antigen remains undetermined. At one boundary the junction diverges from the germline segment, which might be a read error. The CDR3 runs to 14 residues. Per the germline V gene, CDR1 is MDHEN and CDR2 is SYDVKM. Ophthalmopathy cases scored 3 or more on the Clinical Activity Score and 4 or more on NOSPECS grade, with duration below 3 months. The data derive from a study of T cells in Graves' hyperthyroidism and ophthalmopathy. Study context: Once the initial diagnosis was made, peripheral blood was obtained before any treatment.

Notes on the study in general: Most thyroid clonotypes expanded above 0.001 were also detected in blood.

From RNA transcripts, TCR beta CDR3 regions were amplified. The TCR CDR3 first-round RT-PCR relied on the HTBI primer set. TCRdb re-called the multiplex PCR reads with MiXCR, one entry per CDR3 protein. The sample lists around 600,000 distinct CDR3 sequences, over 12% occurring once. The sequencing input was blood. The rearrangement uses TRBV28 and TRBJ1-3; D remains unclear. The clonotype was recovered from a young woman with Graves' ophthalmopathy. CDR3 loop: CSSSSGLAGNTIYF. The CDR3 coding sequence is TGTTCCAGCAGTTCCGGGTTAGCTGGAAACACCATATATTTT.